This T cell receptor beta chain was found in a study of cytomegalovirus exposure and HLA in healthy donors. This clone was observed a few times. V lost 3 bases and J lost 1; bases outside the gene matches: 4. This CDR3 comprises 15 residues. Per the germline V gene, CDR1 is SGDLS and CDR2 is YYNGEE. PCR amplification relied on 60 Vbeta primers (plus 13 Jbeta primers). TCRdb keeps only in-frame clones here, not all; method: immunoSEQ multiplex PCR. Counted here are 200,000 to 250,000 clones, around 86% occurring once; the ten biggest clones make up 2.7%. The genes are TRBV9 and TRBJ2-3, with 8 bases lining up with TRBD2. The receptor's source is a woman in her forties in good health and CMV-seronegative. Specimen: PBMCs. The CDR3 here is CASSASGRGTDTQYF. The CDR3 DNA reads as TGTGCCAGCAGCGCAAGCGGGAGAGGCACAGATACGCAGTATTTT.